One sample yielded the 18 T cell receptor beta chains listed below, sequenced in a study of cytomegalovirus exposure and HLA in healthy donors. Both 60 Vbeta primers and 13 Jbeta primers went into the PCR. Sequencing used immunoSEQ multiplex PCR; TCRdb keeps in-frame clones, though not all of them. Of some 170,000 clones listed, roughly 80% are singletons. The sequencing input was PBMCs. Receptors originate from a woman in her 30s in good health and CMV-seropositive.

This sequence joins TRBV7-3 and TRBJ2-1; TRBD2 matches 7 bases. The CDR3 has 16 residues. V lost 5 bases, J lost 0 bases, and 7 bases stayed unmatched. CDR1 is SGHTA, CDR2 FQGTGA, per germline. CDR3 residues: CASSRGRGGSYNEQFF. CDR3 nucleotides: TGTGCCAGCAGCCGGGGGAGGGGCGGCTCCTACAATGAGCAGTTCTTC.

The V and J genes are TRBV7-9 and TRBJ2-1; 13 bases are shared with TRBD2. The CDR3 loop spans 16 amino acids. The germline CDR1 and CDR2 sequences are SEHNR and FQNEAQ (reference sequence). Trimming cost V 5 bases and J 5 bases; bases outside gene matches: 6. This CDR3 is CASSPRLAGGHNEQFF. The CDR3 DNA sequence: TGTGCCAGCAGCCCGCGACTAGCGGGGGGCCACAATGAGCAGTTCTTC.

The chain links TRBV19 to TRBJ1-1, with D perhaps matching TRBD1 (6 bases). This CDR3 is 14 amino acids long. V shed 5 bases and J shed 4 bases, with 14 bases lying between them. CDR1 LNHDA and CDR2 SQIVND come from the germline V gene (reference sequence). CDR3 coding DNA: TGTGCCAGTAGTGTACAGGGATGGAGCACTGAAGCTTTCTTT. Protein product: CASSVQGWSTEAFF.

On this clone: One end of the junction fails to match germline, which may point to a read error. The chain carries TRBV7-3 and TRBJ2-2; TRBD2 is a possible D gene (5 bases). This CDR3 region has 13 residues. CDR1 SGHTA and CDR2 FQGTGA come from the germline V gene. CDR3 protein: CASSLFATGDLFF. The CDR3 DNA is TGTGCCAGCAGCTTATTTGCAACCGGGGATCTGTTTTTT.

The chain combines TRBV7-2 with TRBJ1-1; D gene unclear. The CDR3 contains 16 residues. Germline V CDR1 and CDR2: SGHTA, FQGNSA. The V gene lost 0 bases and the J gene lost 2 bases, with 13 bases spanning the gap. Written as DNA, the CDR3 is TGTGCCAGCAGCTTAGCCGGCTTCGGCGGTAACACTGAAGCTTTCTTT. This sequence encodes CASSLAGFGGNTEAFF.

The V and J genes are TRBV29-1 and TRBJ1-3; 9 bases align to TRBD1. The CDR3 totals 14 residues. V gave up 7 bases and J gave up 3 bases; unmatched junction bases: 7. CDR1 SQVTM and CDR2 ANQGSEA come from the germline V gene. The chain's CDR3 is CSAKGQGNGNTIYF. The CDR3 nucleotides read TGCAGCGCCAAGGGACAGGGCAATGGAAACACCATATATTTT.

J is TRBJ2-5 and V is TRBV5-1, with TRBD2 matching 7 bases. With V trimmed by 0 bases and J by 7 bases, 12 bases remained unmatched. This CDR3 comprises 16 residues. Germline CDR1 and CDR2: SGHRS and YFSETQ. CDR3 nucleotides: TGCGCCAGCAGCTTGGCTTTGGGACTACAAATTGGGACCCAGTACTTC. Amino acids: CASSLALGLQIGTQYF.

The genes are TRBV9 and TRBJ2-2, with 10 bases lining up with TRBD2. J lost 6 bases, V lost 1 base, and 12 bases had no gene match. This CDR3 is 18 amino acids long. Germline-derived CDR1 and CDR2 are SGDLS and YYNGEE. CDR3 protein: CASSVKRGSGGKPGELFF. For the CDR3, the DNA is TGTGCCAGCAGCGTAAAGCGGGGTAGCGGGGGGAAACCCGGGGAGCTGTTTTTT.

The chain uses TRBV6-5 and TRBJ1-4; 10 bases fit TRBD1. Per the germline V gene, CDR1 is MNHEY and CDR2 is SVGAGI. The V segment lost 5 bases and the J segment 7 bases; nucleotides outside the gene matches: 7. The CDR3 is made up of 15 amino acids. As DNA, the CDR3 is TGTGCCAGCAGTCGTTTGGGGACAGGGGTTGAAAAACTGTTTTTT. This encodes CASSRLGTGVEKLFF.

The V call is TRBV5-1, the J call TRBJ2-3; D perhaps matches TRBD1 (6 bases). V lost 4 bases, J lost 5 bases, and 20 bases lay in between. From germline, CDR1 is SGHRS and CDR2 YFSETQ. CDR3 size: 16 residues. The CDR3: CASSRNGQLRVDTQYF. The CDR3 DNA sequence: TGCGCCAGCAGCCGAAACGGACAGTTGCGGGTAGATACGCAGTATTTT.

This sequence joins TRBV28 and TRBJ2-2, with D possibly TRBD1 on 6 matching bases. This CDR3 region has 13 residues. Germline-derived CDR1 and CDR2 are MDHEN and SYDVKM. V dropped 10 bases and J dropped 1 base, with 10 bases sitting between them. The DNA for the CDR3 is TGTGCCACCCTCAGGGGGAACACCGGGGAGCTGTTTTTT. Its protein is CATLRGNTGELFF.

This rearrangement joins TRBV6-5 to TRBJ2-1; 9 nucleotides match TRBD1. The germline CDR1 and CDR2 sequences are MNHEY and SVGAGI. This CDR3 is 16 amino acids long. J was trimmed by 3 bases and V by 4 bases; bases with no gene match: 7. CDR3 coding DNA: TGTGCCAGCAGTTCTCTGACAGGGGGAATCTACAATGAGCAGTTCTTC. Translation gives CASSSLTGGIYNEQFF.

This chain links TRBV5-1 with TRBJ2-1; 7 bases align to TRBD1. V was clipped by 2 bases and J by 0 bases; unmatched bases: 2. The V gene's germline CDR1 is SGHRS and CDR2 YFSETQ. This CDR3 region has 15 residues. The DNA for the CDR3 is TGCGCCAGCAGCTTCCGGGACAGCTCCTACAATGAGCAGTTCTTC. It codes for CASSFRDSSYNEQFF.

The chain employs TRBV4-1 and TRBJ1-1, with D unclear. V was pared by 4 bases and J by 4 bases, with 16 bases between. Germline V lookup: CDR1 MGHRA, CDR2 YSYEKL. The length of the CDR3 is 15 residues. The CDR3 region has the DNA TGCGCCAGCAGCCCCCGTAGCGAAGGGAGCACTGAAGCTTTCTTT. It is translated as CASSPRSEGSTEAFF.

DNA of the CDR3: TGTGCCAGTAGCTTCACGAGCTCCTACGAGCAGTACTTC. This encodes CASSFTSSYEQYF. The chain joins TRBV19 to TRBJ2-5; D is ambiguous. The J call may not be correct, given that the DNA end is closer to TRBJ2-7. Germline assignment: CDR1 LNHDA and CDR2 SQIVND (reference sequence). This CDR3 is 13 amino acids long.

The J gene is TRBJ1-1, the V gene TRBV30; 7 nucleotides match TRBD1. J lost 6 bases, V lost 0 bases, and 4 bases had no gene match. The CDR3 has 13 amino acids. Looked up from germline, CDR1 is GTSNPN and CDR2 is SVGIG (reference sequence). The CDR3 is CAWSVRDSSEAFF. In nucleotides, the CDR3 is TGTGCCTGGAGTGTACGGGACAGTTCTGAAGCTTTCTTT.

The V and J genes are TRBV5-1 and TRBJ1-2; 8 bases fit TRBD1. There are 15 residues in the CDR3. V was pared by 4 bases and J by 5 bases, with 10 bases of the junction left unmatched. Looked up from germline, CDR1 is SGHRS and CDR2 is YFSETQ. CDR3 amino acids: CASSLSGQGGYGYTF. Written as DNA, the CDR3 is TGCGCCAGCAGCCTATCCGGACAGGGCGGGTATGGCTACACCTTC.

Turning to this clone: An end of the junction differs from the germline gene, which may be a read error. The V gene is TRBV7-9, the J gene TRBJ1-1, with D maybe TRBD1 (6 bases). Per the germline V gene, CDR1 is SEHNR and CDR2 is FQNEAQ (reference sequence). This CDR3 comprises 15 residues. In DNA, the CDR3 is TGTTCCAGCAGCTTTAGGGGGGGTTCGAACACTGAAGCTTTCTTT. Translation: CSSSFRGGSNTEAFF.